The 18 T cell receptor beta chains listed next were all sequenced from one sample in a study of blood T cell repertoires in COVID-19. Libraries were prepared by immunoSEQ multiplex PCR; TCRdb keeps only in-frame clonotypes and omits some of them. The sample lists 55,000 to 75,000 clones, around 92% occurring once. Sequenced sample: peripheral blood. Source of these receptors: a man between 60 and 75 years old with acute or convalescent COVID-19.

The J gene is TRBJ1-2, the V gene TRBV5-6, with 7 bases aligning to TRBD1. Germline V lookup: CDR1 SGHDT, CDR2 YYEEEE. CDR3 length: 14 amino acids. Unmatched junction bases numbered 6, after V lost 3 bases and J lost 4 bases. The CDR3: CASSYGTVGYGYTF. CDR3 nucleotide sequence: TGTGCCAGCAGCTATGGGACAGTTGGCTATGGCTACACCTTC.

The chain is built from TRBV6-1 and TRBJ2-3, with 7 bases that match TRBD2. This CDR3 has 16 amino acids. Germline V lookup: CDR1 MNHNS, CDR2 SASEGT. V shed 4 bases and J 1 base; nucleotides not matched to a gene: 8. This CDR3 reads CASSVTSSVGTDTQYF. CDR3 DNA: TGTGCCAGCAGTGTGACTAGCTCCGTCGGCACAGATACGCAGTATTTT.

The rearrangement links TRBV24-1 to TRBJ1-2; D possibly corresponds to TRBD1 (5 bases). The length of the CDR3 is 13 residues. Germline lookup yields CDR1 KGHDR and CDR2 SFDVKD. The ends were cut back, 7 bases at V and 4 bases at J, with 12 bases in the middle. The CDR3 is CATSRTGFYGYTF. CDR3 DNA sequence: TGTGCCACCAGCAGAACAGGATTCTATGGCTACACCTTC.

This CDR3 is CASSSQGSSYNEQFF. In DNA, the CDR3 is TGTGCCAGCAGCTCTCAAGGGAGCTCCTACAATGAGCAGTTCTTC. The chain is built from TRBV9 and TRBJ2-1; a possible D gene is TRBD2 (5 bases). Trimming shortened V by 4 bases and J by 0 bases, and 11 bases separated the two germline ends. CDR1 is SGDLS, CDR2 YYNGEE, per germline. There are 15 residues in the CDR3.

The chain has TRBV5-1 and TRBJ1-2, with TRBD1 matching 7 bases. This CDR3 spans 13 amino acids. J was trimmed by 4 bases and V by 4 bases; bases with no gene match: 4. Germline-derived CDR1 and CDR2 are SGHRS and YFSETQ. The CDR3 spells CASSPGTVYGYTF. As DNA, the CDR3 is TGCGCCAGCAGCCCCGGGACAGTCTATGGCTACACCTTC. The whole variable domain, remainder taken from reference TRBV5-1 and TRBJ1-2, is KAGVTQTPRYLIKTRGQQVTLSCSPISGHRSVSWYQQTPGQGLQFLFEYFSETQRNKGNFPGRFSGRQFSNSRSEMNVSTLELGDSALYLCASSPGTVYGYTFGSGTRLTVV.

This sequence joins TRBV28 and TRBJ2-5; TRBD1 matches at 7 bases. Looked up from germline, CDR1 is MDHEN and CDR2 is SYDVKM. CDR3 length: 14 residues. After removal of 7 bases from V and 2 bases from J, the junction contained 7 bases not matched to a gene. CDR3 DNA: TGTGCCAGCACCCCGACAGGGCGTCAAGAGACCCAGTACTTC. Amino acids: CASTPTGRQETQYF.

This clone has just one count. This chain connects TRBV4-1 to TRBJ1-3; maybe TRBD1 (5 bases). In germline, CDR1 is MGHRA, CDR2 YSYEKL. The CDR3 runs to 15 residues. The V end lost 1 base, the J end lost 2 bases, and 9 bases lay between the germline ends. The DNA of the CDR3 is TGCGCCAGCAGCCAAGGCGCGGGGGCTGGAAACACCATATATTTT. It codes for CASSQGAGAGNTIYF.

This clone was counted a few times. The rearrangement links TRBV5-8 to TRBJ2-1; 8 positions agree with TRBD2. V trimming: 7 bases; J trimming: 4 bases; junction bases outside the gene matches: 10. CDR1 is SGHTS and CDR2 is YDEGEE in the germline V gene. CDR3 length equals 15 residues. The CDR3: CASGSGGGRYNEQFF. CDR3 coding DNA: TGTGCCAGCGGGTCCGGCGGGGGGCGATACAATGAGCAGTTCTTC. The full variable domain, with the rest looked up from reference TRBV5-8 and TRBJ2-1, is EAGVTQSPTHLIKTRGQQATLRCSPISGHTSVYWYQQALGLGLQFLLWYDEGEERNRGNFPPRFSGRQFPNYSSELNVNALELEDSALYLCASGSGGGRYNEQFFGPGTRLTVL.

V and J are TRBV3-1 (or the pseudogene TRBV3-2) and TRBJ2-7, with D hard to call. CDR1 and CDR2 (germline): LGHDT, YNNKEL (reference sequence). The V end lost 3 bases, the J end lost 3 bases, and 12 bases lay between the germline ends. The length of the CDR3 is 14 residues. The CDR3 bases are TGTGCCAGCAGCCAGAGGAGCCTGAACTACGAGCAGTACTTC. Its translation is CASSQRSLNYEQYF.

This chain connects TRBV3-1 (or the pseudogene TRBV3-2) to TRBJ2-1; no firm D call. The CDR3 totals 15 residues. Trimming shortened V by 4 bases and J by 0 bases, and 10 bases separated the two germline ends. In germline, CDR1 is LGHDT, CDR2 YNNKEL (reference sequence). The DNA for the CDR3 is TGTGCCAGCAGCCTCACTGAGAGCTCCTACAATGAGCAGTTCTTC. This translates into CASSLTESSYNEQFF.

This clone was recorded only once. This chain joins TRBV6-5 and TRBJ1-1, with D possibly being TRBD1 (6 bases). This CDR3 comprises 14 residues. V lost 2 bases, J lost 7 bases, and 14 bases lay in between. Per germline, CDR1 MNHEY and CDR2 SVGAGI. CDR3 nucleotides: TGTGCCAGCAGTTACCAGGGGACAACCTATGAAGCTTTCTTT. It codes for CASSYQGTTYEAFF.

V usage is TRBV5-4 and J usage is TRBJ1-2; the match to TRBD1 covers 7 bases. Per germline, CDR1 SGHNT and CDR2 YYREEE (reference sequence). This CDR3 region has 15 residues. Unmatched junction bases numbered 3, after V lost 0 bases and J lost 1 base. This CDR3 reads CASSLEQGRNYGYTF. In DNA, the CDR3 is TGTGCCAGCAGCTTGGAACAGGGGCGTAACTATGGCTACACCTTC.

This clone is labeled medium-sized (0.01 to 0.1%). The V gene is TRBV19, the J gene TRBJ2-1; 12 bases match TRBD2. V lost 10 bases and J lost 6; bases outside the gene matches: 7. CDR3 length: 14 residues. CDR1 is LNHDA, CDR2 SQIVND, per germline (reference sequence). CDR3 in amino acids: CATRSLAGGNEQFF. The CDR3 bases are TGTGCCACCCGATCACTAGCGGGGGGCAATGAGCAGTTCTTC.

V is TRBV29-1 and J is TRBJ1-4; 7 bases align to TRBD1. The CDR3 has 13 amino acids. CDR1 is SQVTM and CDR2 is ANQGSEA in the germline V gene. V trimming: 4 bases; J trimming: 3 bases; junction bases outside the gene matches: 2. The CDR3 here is CSVGTGSNEKLFF. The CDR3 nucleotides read TGCAGCGTTGGGACAGGTTCTAATGAAAAACTGTTTTTT. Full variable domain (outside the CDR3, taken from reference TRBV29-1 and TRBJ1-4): SAVISQKPSRDICQRGTSLTIQCQVDSQVTMMFWYRQQPGQSLTLIATANQGSEATYESGFVIDKFPISRPNLTFSTLTVSNMSPEDSSIYLCSVGTGSNEKLFFGSGTQLSVL.

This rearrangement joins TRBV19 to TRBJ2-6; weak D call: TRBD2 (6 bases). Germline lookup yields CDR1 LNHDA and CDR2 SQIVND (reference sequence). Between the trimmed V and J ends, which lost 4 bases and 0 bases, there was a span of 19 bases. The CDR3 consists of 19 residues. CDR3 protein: CASSKRETAALSGANVLTF. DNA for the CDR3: TGTGCCAGTAGTAAACGGGAGACAGCGGCCCTCTCTGGGGCCAACGTCCTGACTTTC.

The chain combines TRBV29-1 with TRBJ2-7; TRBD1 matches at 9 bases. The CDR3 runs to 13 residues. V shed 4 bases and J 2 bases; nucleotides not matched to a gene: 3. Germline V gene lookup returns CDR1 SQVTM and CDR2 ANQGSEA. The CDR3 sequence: CSVGQGVTYEQYF. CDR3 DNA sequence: TGCAGCGTTGGACAGGGGGTGACCTACGAGCAGTACTTC.

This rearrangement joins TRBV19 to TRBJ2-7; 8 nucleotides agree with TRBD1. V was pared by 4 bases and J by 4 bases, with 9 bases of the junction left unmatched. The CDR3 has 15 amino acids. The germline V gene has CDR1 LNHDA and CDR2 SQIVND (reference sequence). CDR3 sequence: CASSKPGQVLYEQYF. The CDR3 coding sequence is TGTGCCAGTAGTAAACCGGGACAGGTATTATACGAGCAGTACTTC. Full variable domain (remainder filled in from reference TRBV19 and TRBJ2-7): DGGITQSPKYLFRKEGQNVTLSCEQNLNHDAMYWYRQDPGQGLRLIYYSQIVNDFQKGDIAEGYSVSREKKESFPLTVTSAQKNPTAFYLCASSKPGQVLYEQYFGPGTRLTVT.

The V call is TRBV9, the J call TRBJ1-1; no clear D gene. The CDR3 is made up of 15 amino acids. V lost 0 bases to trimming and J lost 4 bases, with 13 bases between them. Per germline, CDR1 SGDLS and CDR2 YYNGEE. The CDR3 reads CASSVDGFRGTEAFF. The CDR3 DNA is TGTGCCAGCAGCGTAGACGGGTTTCGCGGCACTGAAGCTTTCTTT.